This T cell receptor (beta chain) was identified in a study of radiotherapy plus CTLA-4 blockade in lung cancer. Study-wide points: It was early blood T cell clone dynamics, with interferon-beta, that reportedly best predicted response.

This CDR3 is built from 17 residues. The V end was cut by 0 bases, the J end by 2 bases, with 16 bases between. CDR1 is MGHRA, CDR2 YSYEKL, per germline. Data came from immunoSEQ multiplex PCR; TCRdb stores just in-frame clones and leaves some out. Of roughly 55,000 clones listed, approximately 67% are singletons. About this clone: The antigen is not known.

Alongside CTLA-4 blockade with ipilimumab, patients with chemo-refractory metastatic non-small-cell lung cancer received focal radiation. The chain has TRBV4-1 and TRBJ1-2, with D perhaps TRBD1 (6 bases). The origin of this receptor is a human donor with non-small cell lung cancer whose response to radiotherapy plus ipilimumab could not be evaluated. The source material was peripheral blood, sampled from a patient treated with radiotherapy plus ipilimumab. This chain's CDR3 is CASSQDIFGTTNYGYTF. The CDR3, as DNA: TGCGCCAGCAGCCAAGATATATTCGGGACAACGAACTATGGCTACACCTTC.